A selection of T cell receptor beta chains follows, all from one sample in a study of metastatic and nonmetastatic thyroid tumors. TCRdb re-called the PCR reads via MiXCR. The sample carries tens of thousands of clones, approximately 10% recorded once. The sequencing input was blood. The receptors shown here come from a female donor with papillary thyroid cancer or a benign thyroid nodule (not recorded which). Some clones in this sample may be carry-over from other donors' samples. The CDR3 runs from the conserved cysteine through the conserved F or W. Each record gives: D gene, V gene, J gene, clone size, CDR3 protein, CDR3 DNA. A D gene is named only where the DNA matches it firmly. Only some rows state a clone size, as once, few, many or a class for expanded clones.

-,TRBV30,TRBJ2-5,many,CAWSVNWGAGETQYF,TGTGCCTGGAGTGTAAATTGGGGCGCGGGAGAGACCCAGTACTTC
-,TRBV10-3,TRBJ2-1,-,CAISELEATYNEQFF,TGTGCCATCAGTGAGCTAGAGGCCACTTACAATGAGCAGTTCTTC
-,TRBV12-3/TRBV12-4,TRBJ2-2,-,CASIEVVELFF,TGTGCCAGCATTGAGGTCGTGGAGCTGTTTTTT
-,TRBV20-1,TRBJ2-7,many,CSATSSYEQYF,TGCAGTGCTACTAGCTCCTACGAGCAGTACTTC
-,TRBV27,TRBJ1-2,many,CASSKGGGYGYTF,TGTGCCAGCAGTAAGGGGGGGGGGTATGGCTACACCTTC
-,TRBV5-8,TRBJ1-1,many,CASSQRQVVITEAFF,TGTGCCAGCAGCCAAAGACAGGTAGTAATCACTGAAGCTTTCTTT
-,TRBV28,TRBJ2-7,many,CASIGGTQPWQQYF,TGTGCCAGCATTGGGGGGACCCAACCCTGGCAGCAGTACTTC
-,TRBV13,TRBJ2-3,-,CASSSLRGRGDTQYF,TGTGCCAGCAGCTCCCTTCGGGGGCGGGGGGATACGCAGTATTTT
TRBD2,TRBV3-1,TRBJ2-3,many,CASTPTSGSTDTQYF,TGTGCCAGCACTCCGACTAGCGGAAGCACAGATACGCAGTATTTT
-,TRBV12-3/TRBV12-4,TRBJ2-5,many,CASRPRRDPSTQYF,TGTGCCAGCAGGCCGAGGCGGGACCCGTCGACCCAGTACTTC
-,TRBV6-5,TRBJ2-7,many,CASSYDWRRDTFYEQYF,TGTGCCAGCAGTTACGACTGGAGGCGGGATACTTTCTACGAGCAGTACTTC
-,TRBV10-3,TRBJ1-2,many,CAIKDSGAEDYGYTF,TGTGCCATCAAAGACTCAGGGGCTGAGGACTATGGCTACACCTTC
TRBD2,TRBV20-1,TRBJ2-2,-,CSANRVSGRLNTGELFF,TGCAGTGCCAATCGGGTTAGCGGGAGACTAAACACCGGGGAGCTGTTTTTT
-,TRBV20-1,TRBJ2-3,many,CSARGPIRTDTQYF,TGCAGTGCTAGAGGCCCGATCCGCACAGATACGCAGTATTTT
-,TRBV12-3/TRBV12-4,TRBJ2-5,many,CASSGGRTETQYF,TGTGCCAGCAGTGGGGGCCGGACGGAGACCCAGTACTTC
-,TRBV18,TRBJ2-3,few,CASSPGGTDTQYF,TGTGCCAGCTCACCGGGGGGCACAGATACGCAGTATTTT
-,TRBV12-3/TRBV12-4,TRBJ2-1,many,CASSLAPGGANEQFF,TGTGCCAGCAGTTTAGCCCCTGGGGGGGCCAATGAGCAGTTCTTC
TRBD2,TRBV28,TRBJ2-1,many,CASRGRESLNEQFF,TGTGCCAGCAGGGGGCGGGAGAGTTTGAATGAGCAGTTCTTC
-,TRBV24-1,TRBJ1-1,-,CATLNQKAEALF,TGTGCCACCCTTAACCAGAAGGCTGAAGCTTTATTT
TRBD1,TRBV30,TRBJ2-3,-,CAWSRQGPDTQYF,TGTGCCTGGAGTCGACAGGGTCCAGATACGCAGTATTTT
-,TRBV7-6,TRBJ2-7,-,CSSSFGTPSHF,TGTTCCAGCAGCTTCGGGACACCGTCACACTTC
-,TRBV28,TRBJ1-2,many,CASNSGFYGYTF,TGTGCCAGCAACTCAGGCTTCTATGGCTACACCTTC
-,TRBV6-2/TRBV6-3,TRBJ2-3,many,CASSHRDLHTDTQYF,TGTGCCAGCAGCCACCGGGACTTGCACACAGATACGCAGTATTTT
-,TRBV20-1,TRBJ2-7,-,CSARPIVYEQYF,TGCAGTGCTAGACCGATAGTGTACGAGCAGTACTTC
-,TRBV18,TRBJ1-6,-,CASSPLDNSPLHF,TGTGCCAGCTCACCGCTTGATAATTCACCCCTCCACTTT
-,TRBV11-3,TRBJ1-1,many,CASSQWSDAEAFF,TGTGCCAGCAGCCAATGGAGCGACGCTGAAGCTTTCTTT
-,TRBV6-2/TRBV6-3,TRBJ1-1,few,CASSYWVWEGEAFF,TGTGCCAGCAGTTATTGGGTCTGGGAGGGGGAAGCTTTCTTT
TRBD1,TRBV28,TRBJ2-5,many,CASSWPGQGAQETQYF,TGTGCCAGCAGTTGGCCGGGACAGGGGGCCCAAGAGACCCAGTACTTC
-,TRBV3-1,TRBJ2-7,many,CASSRSDEQYF,TGTGCCAGCAGCCGAAGTGACGAGCAGTACTTC
-,TRBV6-1,TRBJ2-2,many,CASSEEIVGELFF,TGTGCCAGCAGTGAAGAAATTGTCGGGGAGCTGTTTTTT
-,TRBV15,TRBJ2-1,many,CATKLQGIGEQFF,TGTGCCACCAAACTCCAGGGTATCGGTGAGCAGTTCTTC
-,TRBV7-6,TRBJ2-5,-,CASRIQETQYF,TGTGCCAGCAGAATACAAGAGACCCAGTACTTC
-,TRBV9,TRBJ2-1,many,CASSAGSRAVEQFF,TGTGCCAGCAGCGCCGGGTCCCGAGCCGTTGAGCAGTTCTTC
-,TRBV9,TRBJ2-1,-,CASSVGEVNEQFF,TGTGCCAGCAGCGTAGGAGAAGTCAATGAGCAGTTCTTC
TRBD2,TRBV7-9,TRBJ2-7,many,CASSSLLAGEGEQYF,TGTGCCAGCAGCAGCCTACTAGCGGGAGAGGGAGAGCAGTACTTC
-,TRBV9,TRBJ1-6,many,CASSVDPGGSNSPLHF,TGTGCCAGCAGCGTAGATCCCGGGGGCAGTAATTCACCCCTCCACTTT
TRBD2,TRBV11-2,TRBJ2-3,many,CASSLGTSADTQYF,TGTGCCAGCAGCTTAGGGACTAGCGCAGATACGCAGTATTTT
-,TRBV20-1,TRBJ1-6,many,CSARDLGLSYNSPLHF,TGCAGTGCTAGAGACTTGGGTTTATCCTATAATTCACCCCTCCACTTT
-,TRBV15,TRBJ2-5,few,CATNKREGRVETQYF,TGTGCCACCAACAAGAGAGAGGGGCGCGTGGAGACCCAGTACTTC
TRBD1,TRBV6-1,TRBJ2-3,many,CASSREGQGSDTQYF,TGTGCCAGCAGTAGGGAGGGACAGGGATCCGATACGCAGTATTTT
-,TRBV6-1,TRBJ1-2,-,CASSPGANYGYTF,TGTGCCAGCAGTCCAGGGGCTAACTATGGCTACACCTTC
-,TRBV5-1,TRBJ2-7,many,CASSLEAPHEQYF,TGCGCCAGCAGCTTGGAGGCCCCCCACGAGCAGTACTTC
-,TRBV7-7,TRBJ1-6,many,CASTLRAYNSPLHF,TGTGCTAGCACCCTAAGGGCTTATAATTCACCCCTCCACTTT
TRBD2,TRBV20-1,TRBJ2-1,many,CSANPRWVPLAEYYNEQFF,TGCAGTGCTAATCCCCGGTGGGTACCTCTAGCGGAGTACTACAATGAGCAGTTCTTC
-,TRBV7-2,TRBJ2-7,-,CASSLAGGQYEHYF,TGTGCCAGCAGCTTAGCGGGAGGTCAGTACGAGCACTACTTC
-,TRBV5-4,TRBJ2-1,many,CASSPLGLSSYNEQFF,TGTGCCAGCAGCCCCCTCGGACTTAGCTCCTACAATGAGCAGTTCTTC
-,TRBV6-1,TRBJ1-1,many,CASSTQGTEAFF,TGTGCCAGCAGCACCCAGGGTACTGAAGCTTTCTTT
-,TRBV5-1,TRBJ2-5,many,CASSLSPWQETQYF,TGCGCCAGCAGCTTGTCCCCCTGGCAAGAGACCCAGTACTTC
TRBD1,TRBV19,TRBJ2-1,many,CASSPDRGLYNEQFF,TGTGCCAGTAGTCCAGACAGGGGGCTTTACAATGAGCAGTTCTTC
TRBD1,TRBV6-1,TRBJ2-1,many,CASIMGQGLHEQFF,TGTGCCAGCATCATGGGACAGGGTCTTCATGAGCAGTTCTTC
TRBD1,TRBV5-6,TRBJ2-3,many,CASRSGTGSTDTQYF,TGTGCCAGCAGGTCCGGGACAGGGAGCACAGATACGCAGTATTTT
-,TRBV12-3/TRBV12-4,TRBJ2-1,many,CASSPLGGPSSYNEQFF,TGTGCCAGCAGTCCCCTTGGGGGCCCGAGCTCCTACAATGAGCAGTTCTTC
TRBD1,TRBV19,TRBJ1-4,many,CASREQGATDEKLFF,TGTGCCAGTAGGGAACAGGGGGCGACGGATGAAAAACTGTTTTTT
-,TRBV6-5,TRBJ1-1,many,CASSYLWGDTEAFF,TGTGCCAGCAGTTACCTTTGGGGGGACACTGAAGCTTTCTTT
-,TRBV20-1,TRBJ1-2,many,CSAPAPVFYTF,TGCAGTGCCCCCGCCCCGGTGTTCTACACCTTC